The 21 T cell receptor beta chains in this list originate from one sample, sequenced in a study of identical twins. TCRdb recomputed calls from the 5' RACE reads with MiXCR, one row per CDR3 protein. The sample yields about 100,000 distinct CDR3 sequences, just under 6% seen once. Sequenced: memory T cells sorted from blood. The receptor source for this set is a woman aged 50 to 60 in good health.

This clonotype was counted ten times or more. V and J are TRBV5-5 and TRBJ1-1, with D unclear. The CDR3 extends over 14 amino acids. V shed 0 bases and J shed 2 bases, with 8 bases lying between them. Germline V lookup: CDR1 SGHKS, CDR2 YYEKEE (reference sequence). CDR3 in amino acids: CASSLGVGNTEAFF. In DNA, the CDR3 is TGTGCCAGCAGCTTGGGGGTAGGCAACACTGAAGCTTTCTTT.

This clonotype has a count of ten or more. V usage is TRBV5-6 and J usage is TRBJ2-7; unclear D gene. Germline CDR1 and CDR2: SGHDT and YYEEEE. Between the trimmed V and J ends, which lost 4 bases and 3 bases, there was a span of 8 bases. CDR3 length equals 12 residues. The CDR3 protein is CASSHRLYEQYF. For the CDR3, the DNA is TGTGCCAGCAGCCATCGACTCTACGAGCAGTACTTC.

This clonotype was seen at least ten times. This chain links TRBV27 with TRBJ1-1; D not resolved. The CDR3 has 15 amino acids. CDR1 is MNHEY, CDR2 SMNVEV, per germline (reference sequence). V lost 2 bases to trimming and J lost 1 base, with 11 bases between them. The CDR3, as DNA: TGTGCCAGCAGTTTACGCGGGCCTAAGAACACTGAAGCTTTCTTT. The encoded protein is CASSLRGPKNTEAFF.

This clonotype occurred many times. V is TRBV7-8 and J is TRBJ2-2, with 9 positions matching TRBD2. Germline values: CDR1 SGHVS, CDR2 FQNEAQ. The junction had 7 bases not matched to a gene; V was cut back by 5 bases and J by 3 bases. The CDR3 spans 16 residues. Here the CDR3 reads CASSPGSGSDTGELFF. CDR3 DNA sequence: TGTGCCAGCAGCCCAGGTAGCGGGAGCGACACCGGGGAGCTGTTTTTT.

In its sample, this clonotype was seen many times. The chain is built from TRBV28 and TRBJ2-3; D gene ambiguous. CDR1 is MDHEN, CDR2 SYDVKM, per germline. Trimming stripped 7 bases from V and 2 bases from J, with 13 bases between. This CDR3 has 14 amino acids. The CDR3, as DNA: TGTGCCAGCATTGGGTGGGCTTCCACAGATACGCAGTATTTT. This sequence encodes CASIGWASTDTQYF.

V is TRBV5-5 and J is TRBJ1-2; D ambiguous. Germline assignment: CDR1 SGHKS and CDR2 YYEKEE (reference sequence). The CDR3 covers 13 residues. Trimming took 5 bases from V and 4 from J, leaving 12 bases between them. The CDR3 sequence: CASSQVEGYGYTF. CDR3 DNA: TGTGCCAGCAGTCAGGTCGAGGGCTATGGCTACACCTTC.

The sample holds many counts of this clonotype. This chain uses TRBV12-3 or TRBV12-4 with TRBJ1-2; 7 bases agree with TRBD1. The length of the CDR3 is 13 residues. Trimming took 5 bases from V and 6 from J; bases not matched to a gene: 6. The CDR3 bases are TGTGCCAGCAGTCGACAGGGTTGGGATGGCTACACCTTC. Protein sequence: CASSRQGWDGYTF.

In this sample, this clonotype turned up many times. The chain uses TRBV3-1 and TRBJ2-7; D is undetermined. Germline CDR1 and CDR2: LGHDT and YNNKEL (reference sequence). This CDR3 region has 12 residues. Trimming left V 6 bases short and J 3 bases short, with 9 bases between. The CDR3 loop is CASSDAGYEQYF. CDR3 nucleotide sequence: TGTGCCAGCAGTGACGCCGGCTACGAGCAGTACTTC.

In its sample, this clonotype was seen many times. This may arise from a read error, as a much more abundant clone is one base away. The chain joins TRBV3-1 to TRBJ2-1; D remains ambiguous. Germline-derived CDR1 and CDR2 are LGHDT and YNNKEL (reference sequence). Trimming removed 2 bases from V and 6 bases from J, with 2 bases in between. CDR3 length: 11 amino acids. The CDR3 DNA sequence: TGTGCCAGCAGCCAAACCAATGAGCAGTTCTTC. Encoded protein: CASSQTNEQFF.

This clonotype was seen many times. This chain uses TRBV3-1 with TRBJ2-1, with a tentative D call TRBD2 (5 bases). The CDR3 is 12 amino acids. V was clipped by 8 bases and J by 8 bases, with 13 bases between them. The germline V gene has CDR1 LGHDT and CDR2 YNNKEL (reference sequence). This CDR3 is CASWRAGDEQFF. Here the CDR3 DNA reads TGTGCCAGCTGGCGGGCAGGAGATGAGCAGTTCTTC.

This clonotype was recorded at least ten times. The chain uses TRBV20-1 and TRBJ1-1; unclear D gene. V gave up 3 bases and J gave up 0 bases, with 8 bases separating them. CDR1 and CDR2 (germline): DFQATT, SNEGSKA (reference sequence). This CDR3 contains 13 residues. The CDR3 coding sequence is TGCAGTGCTAGTAGACCCCTGAACACTGAAGCTTTCTTT. The encoded protein is CSASRPLNTEAFF.

This clonotype occurred many times. The CDR3 spells CASKGPRPGSSINEQFF. CDR3 nucleotide sequence: TGCGCCAGCAAGGGTCCCCGACCCGGGAGTTCTATCAATGAGCAGTTCTTC. V is TRBV10-2 and J is TRBJ2-1, with a tentative D call TRBD2 (6 bases). V was pared by 7 bases and J by 6 bases, with 25 bases between. The CDR3 spans 17 residues. Germline assignment: CDR1 WSHSY and CDR2 SAAADI.

This clonotype rates as medium-sized. This chain links TRBV11-2 with TRBJ2-7; possibly TRBD1 or TRBD2 for D (5 bases each). Germline V lookup: CDR1 SGHAT, CDR2 FQNNGV. With 2 bases removed from V and 0 bases from J, the gap between germline ends came to 14 bases. This CDR3 has 16 residues. The CDR3 DNA sequence: TGTGCCAGCAGCTTACAGGGTGACTATCCCTCCTACGAGCAGTACTTC. Translated, it gives CASSLQGDYPSYEQYF.

This clonotype was seen more than once but under ten times. This chain links TRBV15 with TRBJ2-1; the D is unclear. Germline CDR1 LNHNV, CDR2 YYDKDF (reference sequence). This CDR3 spans 13 amino acids. V was trimmed by 9 bases and J by 0 bases, leaving 9 bases between them. The CDR3 DNA sequence: TGTGCCACTGCCCAGTCCTCCTACAATGAGCAGTTCTTC. Translation gives CATAQSSYNEQFF.

This clonotype was observed many times. CDR3 DNA sequence: TGTGCCAGCACTCAGGGTAACCGGTCACCCCTCCACTTT. Its protein is CASTQGNRSPLHF. The chain is built from TRBV25-1 and TRBJ1-6; perhaps TRBD1 as D (5 bases). In germline, CDR1 is MGHDK, CDR2 SYGVNS. This CDR3 spans 13 amino acids. V was shortened by 7 bases and J by 10 bases, with 14 bases between the two germline ends.

The J gene is TRBJ2-2, the V gene TRBV7-2; D is undetermined. This CDR3 spans 17 amino acids. Germline CDR1 and CDR2: SGHTA and FQGNSA. The V end lost 1 base, the J end lost 4 bases, and 16 bases lay between the germline ends. Here the CDR3 reads CASSLDRARRITGELFF. The DNA of the CDR3 is TGTGCCAGCAGCTTAGATCGGGCTAGAAGGATCACCGGGGAGCTGTTTTTT.

As regards this clonotype: This sequence may be a read error, since a much larger clone differs from it by one base. Since the CDR3 does not end with the conserved phenylalanine or tryptophan, this likely comes from a read error. This chain's CDR3 is CASSYSILETQYY. In nucleotides, the CDR3 is TGTGCCAGCAGTTACTCGATCTTAGAGACCCAGTACTAC. The chain is built from TRBV6-6 and TRBJ2-5; D unresolved. The CDR3 has 13 amino acids. V was shortened by 0 bases and J by 4 bases, with 6 bases between the two germline ends. The V gene's germline CDR1 is MNHNY and CDR2 SVGAGI (reference sequence).

Ten or more counts support this clonotype. The V gene is TRBV20-1, the J gene TRBJ2-3; TRBD2 aligns across 7 bases. The ends lost 5 bases at V and 1 base at J; junction bases unmatched: 12. Germline V CDR1 and CDR2: DFQATT, SNEGSKA (reference sequence). This CDR3 contains 16 residues. CDR3 sequence reads: CSAGGGGQAGTDTQYF. The CDR3 nucleotides are TGCAGTGCTGGGGGGGGTGGGCAGGCGGGCACAGATACGCAGTATTTT.

In this sample, this clonotype turned up a few times. The chain employs TRBV28 and TRBJ2-1; 8 bases align to TRBD1. From germline, CDR1 is MDHEN and CDR2 SYDVKM. Trimming at V came to 3 bases and at J to 2 bases, leaving 6 bases not matched to a gene. The CDR3 covers 16 residues. CDR3 sequence reads: CASSFSRDRTYNEQFF. The CDR3 coding sequence is TGTGCCAGCAGTTTTTCTCGGGACAGGACCTACAATGAGCAGTTCTTC.

This clonotype was counted ten times or more. The chain joins TRBV2 to TRBJ1-2; no reliable D call. CDR3 length: 13 amino acids. Trimming left V 0 bases short and J 8 bases short, with 10 bases between. Germline loops: CDR1 SNHLY, CDR2 FYNNEI. The CDR3 DNA is TGTGCCAGCAGTGAAGCGCGGGCCTGGGGCTACACCTTC. Its protein is CASSEARAWGYTF.

This clonotype was picked up many times. This chain uses TRBV7-9 with TRBJ2-3; D is unresolved. Germline-derived CDR1 and CDR2 are SEHNR and FQNEAQ (reference sequence). V was shortened by 3 bases and J by 2 bases, with 9 bases between the two germline ends. This CDR3 is 14 amino acids long. CDR3 loop: CASSFITTTDTQYF. In nucleotides, the CDR3 is TGTGCCAGCAGCTTTATTACTACCACAGATACGCAGTATTTT.